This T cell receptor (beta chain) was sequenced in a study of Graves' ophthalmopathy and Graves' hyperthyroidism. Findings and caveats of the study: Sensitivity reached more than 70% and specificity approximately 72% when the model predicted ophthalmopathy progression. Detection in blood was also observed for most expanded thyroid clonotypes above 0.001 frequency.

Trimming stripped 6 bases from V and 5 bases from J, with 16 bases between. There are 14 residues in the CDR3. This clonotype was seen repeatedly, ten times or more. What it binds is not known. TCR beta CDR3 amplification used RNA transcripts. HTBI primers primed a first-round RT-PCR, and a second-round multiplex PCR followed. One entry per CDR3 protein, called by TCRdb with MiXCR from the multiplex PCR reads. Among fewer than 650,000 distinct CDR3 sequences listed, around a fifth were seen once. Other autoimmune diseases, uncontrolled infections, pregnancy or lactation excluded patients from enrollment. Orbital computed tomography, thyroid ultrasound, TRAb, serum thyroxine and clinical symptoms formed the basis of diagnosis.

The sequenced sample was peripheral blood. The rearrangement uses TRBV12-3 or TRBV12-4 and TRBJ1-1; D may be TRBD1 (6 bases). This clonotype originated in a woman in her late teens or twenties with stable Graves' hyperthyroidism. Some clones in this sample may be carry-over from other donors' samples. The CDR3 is CASRATEGGTEAFF. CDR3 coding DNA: TGTGCCAGCAGAGCGACAGAGGGGGGAACTGAAGCTTTCTTT.